The clone carrying this T cell receptor (beta chain) came up once. Its antigen is undetermined. Germline V gene sequence: CDR1 SGHAT, CDR2 FQNNGV. The CDR3 length is 14 residues. V lost 1 base and J 6 bases, leaving 9 bases between the germline ends. These data originate in a study of T cells in Graves' hyperthyroidism and ophthalmopathy. Broader study findings: Model-based prediction identified ophthalmopathy a median approximately 6.2 months prior to its onset. Most clonotypes expanded in the thyroid (above 0.001) were also present in blood.

TCR beta CDR3 regions were amplified from RNA. An initial round of RT-PCR targeting the TCR CDR3 relied on the HTBI primer set. One entry per CDR3 protein, called by TCRdb with MiXCR from the multiplex PCR reads. The sample yields under 350,000 distinct CDR3 sequences, around 15% seen once. The sequencing sample was made of blood. The V gene is TRBV11-2, the J gene TRBJ2-2; TRBD1 is a possible D gene (5 bases). This clonotype was sampled from a woman aged 60-70 years with Graves' ophthalmopathy. The CDR3 sequence is CASSLVLGAGELFF. CDR3 in DNA: TGTGCCAGCAGCTTAGTCCTAGGGGCCGGGGAGCTGTTTTTT.